Listed here are 22 T cell receptor beta chains from one sample, sequenced in a study of T-cell reconstitution after alpha-beta-depleted transplantation in children. Preparation of the TCRbeta library was carried out with unique molecular identifiers. TCRdb used MiXCR to reprocess the PCR reads, holding one entry per CDR3 protein. This sample has under 400,000 distinct CDR3 sequences, with around 25% found just once. Sequenced here: PBMCs, mostly from graft donor cells, sampled 180 days after TCRalphabeta/CD19-depleted stem cell transplant. Receptor source: a male patient younger than 18 who had a stem cell transplant for acute lymphoblastic leukemia, so the T cells may come from the graft donor.

This chain uses TRBV3-1 with TRBJ2-7; the match to TRBD1 covers 9 bases. Germline V gene sequence: CDR1 LGHDT, CDR2 YNNKEL (reference sequence). The length of the CDR3 is 15 residues. V lost 3 bases, J lost 5 bases, and 8 bases stayed unmatched. The CDR3 sequence: CASSQSGTGPNEQYF. DNA of the CDR3: TGTGCCAGCAGCCAGTCCGGGACAGGGCCTAACGAGCAGTACTTC.

This clonotype appeared a few times. The rearrangement joins TRBV10-3 to TRBJ1-2; D possibly corresponds to TRBD1 (6 bases). CDR3 length: 14 amino acids. Trimming took 5 bases from V and 3 from J, leaving 13 bases between them. In germline, CDR1 is ENHRY, CDR2 SYGVKD. This chain's CDR3 is CAISPGARDYGYTF. As DNA, the CDR3 is TGTGCCATCAGTCCAGGGGCGAGAGACTATGGCTACACCTTC.

The J gene is TRBJ2-3, the V gene TRBV11-2, with D tentatively TRBD2 (5 bases). The CDR3 has 16 amino acids. Trimming cost V 4 bases and J 2 bases, with 16 bases left between them. CDR1 is SGHAT and CDR2 is FQNNGV in the germline V gene. The CDR3 sequence is CASSWGAADFTDTQYF. The CDR3 coding sequence is TGTGCCAGCAGCTGGGGAGCGGCGGACTTCACAGATACGCAGTATTTT.

This clonotype was detected a few times. This chain connects TRBV20-1 to TRBJ1-4, with D possibly matching TRBD1 (5 bases). The CDR3 extends over 12 amino acids. V gave up 2 bases and J gave up 8 bases, with 9 bases separating them. Germline V gene data show CDR1 as DFQATT and CDR2 as SNEGSKA (reference sequence). The CDR3 nucleotides are TGCAGTGCTAGACCGGGGCTCGAAAAACTGTTTTTT. It is translated as CSARPGLEKLFF.

This clonotype came up a few times. The V call is TRBV6-5, the J call TRBJ1-2; 7 bases are a match to TRBD1. Trimming removed 3 bases from V and 4 bases from J; junction bases left unmatched: 14. This CDR3 contains 17 residues. The germline V gene has CDR1 MNHEY and CDR2 SVGAGI. CDR3 in DNA: TGTGCCAGCAGTTATTGGGGACAGCTGTGGGGTGGCTATGGCTACACCTTC. This codes for CASSYWGQLWGGYGYTF.

This chain connects TRBV9 to TRBJ1-1; D not certain. Germline V gives CDR1 SGDLS, CDR2 YYNGEE. Deletions cut 1 base from V and 4 bases from J, with 14 bases between. The CDR3 is 15 amino acids. The CDR3 coding sequence is TGTGCCAGCAGCGTAAGCTCCTCCGGGAGCACTGAAGCTTTCTTT. It is translated as CASSVSSSGSTEAFF. The full variable domain, rest sourced from reference TRBV9 and TRBJ1-1, is DSGVTQTPKHLITATGQRVTLRCSPRSGDLSVYWYQQSLDQGLQFLIQYYNGEERAKGNILERFSAQQFPDLHSELNLSSLELGDSALYFCASSVSSSGSTEAFFGQGTRLTVV.

This clonotype came up a few times. The rearrangement links TRBV7-9 to TRBJ2-5; D not resolved. The CDR3 loop spans 14 amino acids. The V gene lost 1 base and the J gene lost 2 bases, with 8 bases spanning the gap. Germline V gene sequence: CDR1 SEHNR, CDR2 FQNEAQ (reference sequence). The CDR3 nucleotides are TGTGCCAGCAGCTTAGACTCCGGTCAAGAGACCCAGTACTTC. This codes for CASSLDSGQETQYF.

The chain is built from TRBV29-1 and TRBJ2-1, with 10 bases fitting TRBD2. The V gene end was trimmed by 4 bases and the J gene end by 13 bases; junction bases not matched to a gene: 7. The CDR3 is 12 amino acids. Germline CDR1 SQVTM, CDR2 ANQGSEA. The CDR3 coding sequence is TGCAGCGTTGGTTGGTCTAGCGGGAGTCAGTTCTTC. Encoded protein: CSVGWSSGSQFF.

This sequence joins TRBV12-5 and TRBJ2-1, with no clear D. V lost 8 bases and J lost 7, with 12 bases in between. Germline V gives CDR1 LGHNT, CDR2 FRNRAP. The CDR3 consists of 12 residues. CDR3 protein: CASSWGWNEQFF. CDR3 bases: TGTGCTAGTAGCTGGGGTTGGAATGAGCAGTTCTTC.

The chain carries TRBV5-1 and TRBJ2-6, with 8 nucleotides matching TRBD1. Trimming removed 4 bases from V and 0 bases from J; junction bases left unmatched: 9. The CDR3 consists of 18 residues. The V gene's germline CDR1 is SGHRS and CDR2 YFSETQ. CDR3 loop: CASSRTGQDHSGANVLTF. CDR3 coding DNA: TGCGCCAGCAGCCGCACGGGACAGGACCACTCTGGGGCCAACGTCCTGACTTTC.

The chain carries TRBV10-1 and TRBJ2-5, with D possibly matching TRBD1 (6 bases). The CDR3 spans 13 residues. CDR1 WNHNN and CDR2 SYGVQD come from the germline V gene (reference sequence). Trimming left V 5 bases short and J 5 bases short, with 12 bases between. Here the CDR3 DNA reads TGCGCCAGCAGTCAGGGGATTTTGGAGACCCAGTACTTC. It yields the protein CASSQGILETQYF.

This chain joins TRBV20-1 and TRBJ1-4; no definite D call. Germline V gene data show CDR1 as DFQATT and CDR2 as SNEGSKA (reference sequence). V was clipped by 2 bases and J by 5 bases, with 18 bases between them. The CDR3 covers 16 residues. In DNA form, the CDR3 reads TGCAGTGCTAGACCTCCCACCCGGCTCGGGAATGAAAAACTGTTTTTT. Translating gives CSARPPTRLGNEKLFF.

The V and J genes are TRBV29-1 and TRBJ2-5; D is uncertain. CDR1 and CDR2 (germline): SQVTM, ANQGSEA. The ends were cut back, 1 base at V and 5 bases at J, with 2 bases in the middle. CDR3 length: 10 residues. Written as DNA, the CDR3 is TGCAGCGTTGAAGTCGAGACCCAGTACTTC. Translation: CSVEVETQYF.

The chain has TRBV18 and TRBJ2-7; D is undetermined. The CDR3 contains 15 residues. The germline V gene has CDR1 KGHSH and CDR2 LQKENI. The V end lost 0 bases, the J end lost 3 bases, and 12 bases lay between the germline ends. As DNA, the CDR3 is TGTGCCAGCTCACCACCGGCTGCAGGCGGCTACGAGCAGTACTTC. It codes for CASSPPAAGGYEQYF.

The V gene is TRBV20-1, the J gene TRBJ2-1; 12 bases fit TRBD2. The CDR3 sequence is 16 residues long. With 2 bases clipped from V and 7 bases from J, the junction kept 9 bases outside the gene matches. Looked up from germline, CDR1 is DFQATT and CDR2 is SNEGSKA (reference sequence). CDR3 region: CSARMAGTSGQNEQFF. CDR3 coding DNA: TGCAGTGCTAGAATGGCAGGGACTAGCGGGCAAAATGAGCAGTTCTTC.

The chain joins TRBV25-1 to TRBJ1-1; D gene uncertain. The CDR3 spans 16 residues. Germline-derived CDR1 and CDR2 are MGHDK and SYGVNS. V was shortened by 6 bases and J by 3 bases, with 20 bases between the two germline ends. The CDR3 protein is CASSNTGIRRDTEAFF. For the CDR3, the DNA is TGTGCCAGCAGCAATACGGGGATCCGGCGGGACACTGAAGCTTTCTTT. Combining the CDR3 with reference TRBV25-1 and TRBJ1-1 gives the whole variable domain EADIYQTPRYLVIGTGKKITLECSQTMGHDKMYWYQQDPGMELHLIHYSYGVNSTEKGDLSSESTVSRIRTEHFPLTLESARPSHTSQYLCASSNTGIRRDTEAFFGQGTRLTVV.

The rearrangement joins TRBV20-1 to TRBJ2-7; 8 positions match TRBD2. This CDR3 comprises 14 residues. The V gene's germline CDR1 is DFQATT and CDR2 SNEGSKA (reference sequence). Trimming at V came to 4 bases and at J to 2 bases, leaving 7 bases not matched to a gene. The CDR3 coding sequence is TGCAGTGCTAAAATAGCGGGACGGACCTACGAGCAGTACTTC. Protein product: CSAKIAGRTYEQYF.

This clonotype was detected only a few times. This chain links TRBV5-1 with TRBJ1-1; D gene uncertain. CDR3 length: 14 residues. V was pared by 5 bases and J by 0 bases, with 11 bases between. The germline CDR1 and CDR2 sequences are SGHRS and YFSETQ. CDR3 sequence: CASRSPGVNTEAFF. CDR3 DNA: TGCGCCAGCAGAAGTCCGGGCGTGAACACTGAAGCTTTCTTT.

This clonotype has more than one count but fewer than ten. V usage is TRBV24-1 and J usage is TRBJ1-1; D is perhaps TRBD1 (6 bases). Trimming cost V 7 bases and J 4 bases, with 15 bases left between them. This CDR3 spans 14 amino acids. The V gene's germline CDR1 is KGHDR and CDR2 SFDVKD. The CDR3 DNA sequence: TGTGCCACCAGCAGAACAGGGTCGGCCACTGAAGCTTTCTTT. Translating gives CATSRTGSATEAFF.

V usage is TRBV12-3 or TRBV12-4 and J usage is TRBJ2-5; tentatively, D is TRBD2 (5 bases). V gave up 3 bases and J gave up 1 base, with 9 bases separating them. CDR3 length equals 14 residues. CDR3 loop: CASSLKDFQETQYF. The CDR3 DNA reads TGTGCCAGCAGTTTGAAGGACTTCCAAGAGACCCAGTACTTC.

This clonotype occurred a few times. The CDR3 nucleotides read TGTGCCATCAGCGGAGGACAGGGGTCCTACGAGCAGTACTTC. Protein sequence: CAISGGQGSYEQYF. The rearrangement joins TRBV10-3 to TRBJ2-7; the match to TRBD1 covers 9 bases. This CDR3 is 14 amino acids long. CDR1 ENHRY and CDR2 SYGVKD come from the germline V gene. The junction had 4 bases not matched to a gene; V was cut back by 6 bases and J by 1 base.

This clonotype was observed a single time. The V gene is TRBV6-1, the J gene TRBJ2-4; D gene unclear. The CDR3 totals 16 residues. CDR1 and CDR2 from the germline V gene are MNHNS and SASEGT. The V end was cut by 7 bases, the J end by 0 bases, with 16 bases between. CDR3 residues: CASTSGRRLAKNIQYF. The CDR3 region has the DNA TGTGCCAGCACCTCCGGACGTCGACTAGCCAAAAACATTCAGTACTTC.